This passage covers 28 T cell receptor beta chains from one sample sequenced in a study of metastatic and nonmetastatic thyroid tumors. TCRdb re-analyzed the PCR reads using MiXCR. The table lists some 15,000 clones, under 30% of them singletons. No patient received treatment before thyroid surgery. The sequencing input was adjacent normal tissue. The receptors were gathered from a female donor with papillary thyroid cancer or a benign thyroid nodule (not recorded which). Some clones in this sample may be carry-over from other donors' samples.

This clone was found many times. The genes are TRBV6-6 and TRBJ1-3, with D tentatively TRBD1 (5 bases). Per germline, CDR1 MNHNY and CDR2 SVGAGI (reference sequence). Trimming left V 0 bases short and J 2 bases short, with 8 bases between. This CDR3 has 15 residues. The DNA of the CDR3 is TGTGCCAGCAGTTACTCCGGGACGACTGGAAACACCATATATTTT. It yields the protein CASSYSGTTGNTIYF.

This clone was seen more than once but under ten times. The J gene is TRBJ1-2, the V gene TRBV16; no definite D call. Germline V gene data show CDR1 as KGHSY and CDR2 as FQNENV. The CDR3 loop spans 16 amino acids. Trimming shortened V by 0 bases and J by 8 bases, and 19 bases separated the two germline ends. Written as DNA, the CDR3 is TGTGCCAGCAGCCAATCTAGGGCACGGGCCTTAGGAGGCTACACCTTC. Encoded protein: CASSQSRARALGGYTF.

By sample share, this clone is large. This chain connects TRBV28 to TRBJ1-6, with D perhaps matching TRBD1 (6 bases). Trimming shortened V by 4 bases and J by 9 bases, and 7 bases separated the two germline ends. Germline V gene sequence: CDR1 MDHEN, CDR2 SYDVKM. The CDR3 spans 12 residues. The CDR3 spells CASSSRGSPLHF. The CDR3 nucleotides read TGTGCCAGCAGTTCCAGGGGTTCACCCCTCCACTTT.

This clone was counted between two and nine times. The V call is TRBV6-2 or TRBV6-3, the J call TRBJ1-1; D is uncertain. Per germline, CDR1 MNHEY and CDR2 SVGEGT. CDR3 size: 15 residues. Trimming took 5 bases from V and 1 from J, leaving 14 bases between them. CDR3: CASSTEYSANTEAFF. The CDR3 DNA is TGTGCCAGCAGTACTGAATACAGTGCGAACACTGAAGCTTTCTTT.

The chain recombines TRBV5-8 with TRBJ2-7, with TRBD1 as a possible D gene (5 bases). CDR3 size: 12 residues. Germline lookup yields CDR1 SGHTS and CDR2 YDEGEE. Trimming stripped 4 bases from V and 4 bases from J, with 9 bases between. The CDR3 region has the DNA TGTGCCAGCAGCCTGGACATTTACGAGCAGTACTTC. Its translation: CASSLDIYEQYF.

This sequence joins TRBV6-9 and TRBJ1-1, with a weak D call TRBD1 (5 bases). The CDR3 has 14 amino acids. V was pared by 6 bases and J by 5 bases, with 16 bases between. Germline loops: CDR1 MNHGY, CDR2 SVAAGI. CDR3 region: CASSFRAGVTEAFF. The DNA of the CDR3 is TGTGCCAGCAGCTTCAGGGCTGGGGTGACTGAAGCTTTCTTT.

In its sample, this clone was seen a few times. The chain joins TRBV6-2 or TRBV6-3 to TRBJ2-7, with D uncertain. The CDR3 has 11 amino acids. The V end was cut by 3 bases, the J end by 6 bases, with 6 bases between. Germline lookup yields CDR1 MNHEY and CDR2 SVGEGT. Written as DNA, the CDR3 is TGTGCCAGCAGTTATCCTAGCGAGCAGTACTTC. It is translated as CASSYPSEQYF.

As concerns this clone: This specimen includes other DNA sequences encoding the same CDR3. The chain employs TRBV30 and TRBJ1-1; D gene uncertain. CDR3 size: 10 residues. Trimming pared 0 bases from V and 7 bases from J, leaving 3 bases between. The germline V gene encodes CDR1 GTSNPN and CDR2 SVGIG (reference sequence). The CDR3 coding sequence is TGTGCCTGGAGTGTGAATGAAGCTTTCTTT. Translating it yields CAWSVNEAFF.

The chain's CDR3 is CASSLEGTSGINEQFF. DNA for the CDR3: TGTGCCAGCAGCTTAGAAGGGACTAGCGGGATAAATGAGCAGTTCTTC. V and J are TRBV11-2 and TRBJ2-1; 13 bases match TRBD2. V lost 0 bases and J lost 7; bases outside the gene matches: 3. The CDR3 spans 16 residues. CDR1 and CDR2 from the germline V gene are SGHAT and FQNNGV.

The rearrangement joins TRBV5-1 to TRBJ1-2; 7 positions match TRBD1. V gave up 0 bases and J gave up 8 bases; unmatched junction bases: 10. Germline V gene lookup returns CDR1 SGHRS and CDR2 YFSETQ. This CDR3 comprises 15 residues. The CDR3 nucleotides are TGCGCCAGCAGCTTGGGGGGGACAGCGACGGAAGGCTACACCTTC. Translated: CASSLGGTATEGYTF. The full variable domain, with the rest looked up from reference TRBV5-1 and TRBJ1-2, is KAGVTQTPRYLIKTRGQQVTLSCSPISGHRSVSWYQQTPGQGLQFLFEYFSETQRNKGNFPGRFSGRQFSNSRSEMNVSTLELGDSALYLCASSLGGTATEGYTFGSGTRLTVV.

The sample holds a few counts of this clone. V is TRBV10-1 and J is TRBJ2-7; TRBD2 aligns across 9 bases. Germline V gives CDR1 WNHNN, CDR2 SYGVQD (reference sequence). Losses at the gene ends were 4 bases for V and 7 bases for J; bases not matched to a gene: 5. The CDR3 length is 13 residues. Here the CDR3 DNA reads TGCGCCAGCAGTGGCCAAGCGGGGGGTGAGCAGTACTTC. Residues: CASSGQAGGEQYF.

Regarding this clone: This may be a read error, as it is one base from a much larger clone. This sample includes further DNA sequences coding for the same CDR3. The chain recombines TRBV6-1 with TRBJ1-5; no reliable D call. Trimming removed 1 base at V and 2 bases at J, with 12 bases between. This CDR3 is 16 amino acids long. CDR1 MNHNS and CDR2 SASEGT come from the germline V gene. The CDR3 nucleotides read TGTGCCAGCAGTGAAGAGGTAAGATCAGGCAATCAGCCCCAGCATTTT. Translating it yields CASSEEVRSGNQPQHF.

This clone was recorded only once. The rearrangement links TRBV30 to TRBJ2-7, with D maybe TRBD1 (6 bases). V lost 3 bases and J lost 5, with 17 bases in between. CDR3 length: 14 residues. Germline lookup yields CDR1 GTSNPN and CDR2 SVGIG (reference sequence). DNA of the CDR3: TGTGCCTGGAGCGGTCGAGGGGGAGTGAACGAGCAGTACGTC. Translated, it gives CAWSGRGGVNEQYV.

V gene TRBV27 combines with J gene TRBJ2-1; TRBD2 agrees at 12 bases. The trim removed 8 bases at V and 4 bases at J, leaving 3 bases unmatched. Germline lookup yields CDR1 MNHEY and CDR2 SMNVEV (reference sequence). The CDR3 contains 14 residues. The CDR3 DNA is TGTGCCAGCCGGACTAGCGGGACTTACAATGAGCAGTTCTTC. It encodes CASRTSGTYNEQFF.

This clone was seen a few times. This chain joins TRBV29-1 and TRBJ2-5, with 10 positions matching TRBD2. CDR3 length: 12 residues. Looked up from germline, CDR1 is SQVTM and CDR2 is ANQGSEA. The V segment lost 5 bases and the J segment 5 bases; nucleotides outside the gene matches: 2. This CDR3 reads CSVTAGGETQYF. In DNA form, the CDR3 reads TGCAGCGTTACAGCGGGGGGGGAGACCCAGTACTTC.

This chain links TRBV19 with TRBJ2-3; D unclear. CDR3 length: 15 amino acids. CDR1 and CDR2 (germline): LNHDA, SQIVND (reference sequence). The ends were cut back, 5 bases at V and 5 bases at J, with 17 bases in the middle. CDR3 bases: TGTGCCAGTAGTGCCAGACCCAACCCCGGAGATACGCAGTATTTT. Translated, it gives CASSARPNPGDTQYF.

The CDR3 sequence: CASSRGGRAEFF. For the CDR3, the DNA is TGTGCCAGCTCCCGAGGCGGGAGGGCCGAGTTCTTC. V is TRBV7-9 and J is TRBJ2-1, with 9 bases lining up with TRBD2. Germline CDR1 reads SEHNR; CDR2 reads FQNEAQ (reference sequence). The CDR3 length is 12 residues. The V and J ends lost 8 bases and 14 bases, in that order; junction bases with no gene match: 10.

The chain is built from TRBV30 and TRBJ1-2; D gene uncertain. This CDR3 contains 14 residues. The germline V gene encodes CDR1 GTSNPN and CDR2 SVGIG (reference sequence). V lost 0 bases, J lost 8 bases, and 16 bases lay in between. The CDR3, as DNA: TGTGCCTGGAGTGTAGGGCTGGCCTTGGGAGGCTACACCTTC. It encodes CAWSVGLALGGYTF.

This clone was observed at least ten times. This chain joins TRBV12-3 or TRBV12-4 and TRBJ2-7; D is ambiguous. The length of the CDR3 is 13 residues. V lost 1 base and J 6 bases, leaving 10 bases between the germline ends. The chain's CDR3 is CASSLGTFGEQYF. The DNA of the CDR3 is TGTGCCAGCAGTTTAGGGACCTTCGGCGAGCAGTACTTC.

The chain joins TRBV5-1 to TRBJ2-7, with TRBD2 as a possible D gene (6 bases). The CDR3 runs to 17 residues. Germline V lookup: CDR1 SGHRS, CDR2 YFSETQ. Trimming removed 1 base at V and 5 bases at J, with 22 bases between. CDR3 coding DNA: TGCGCCAGCAGCTTGACCTCGGCGGGACTCCCGTGGGACGAGCAGTACTTC. Translation gives CASSLTSAGLPWDEQYF.

This clone has only a few counts. J is TRBJ2-2 and V is TRBV12-3 or TRBV12-4; no firm D call. The V and J ends lost 3 bases and 3 bases respectively, with 5 bases between them. The CDR3 length is 13 residues. CDR3 in amino acids: CASSFGDTGELFF. The CDR3 DNA reads as TGTGCCAGCAGTTTTGGGGACACCGGGGAGCTGTTTTTT.

This clone was counted between two and nine times. J is TRBJ1-3 and V is TRBV2, with no clear D. Germline lookup yields CDR1 SNHLY and CDR2 FYNNEI. The germline V and J ends were trimmed by 7 bases and 0 bases, with 7 bases remaining between them. This CDR3 spans 13 amino acids. CDR3 sequence (DNA): TGTGCCAGCAAAGGAAACTCTGGAAACACCATATATTTT. This gives the protein CASKGNSGNTIYF.

By share, this clone ranks as medium-sized. V and J are TRBV20-1 and TRBJ2-1; maybe TRBD1 (6 bases). Per the germline V gene, CDR1 is DFQATT and CDR2 is SNEGSKA (reference sequence). The CDR3 covers 13 residues. V was pared by 6 bases and J by 13 bases, with 22 bases between. This chain's CDR3 is CSAARAGAEVQFF. The CDR3 bases are TGCAGTGCCGCCAGGGCAGGGGCCGAGGTACAGTTCTTC.

This clone has just a few counts. The J gene is TRBJ1-2, the V gene TRBV6-2 or TRBV6-3; D call uncertain. With 0 bases removed from V and 7 bases from J, the gap between germline ends came to 9 bases. The CDR3 runs 13 residues. CDR1 and CDR2 from the germline V gene are MNHEY and SVGEGT. The DNA of the CDR3 is TGTGCCAGCAGTTACTCGGGCTCGGGTGGCTACACCTTC. Translating gives CASSYSGSGGYTF.

As concerns this clone: A much larger clone lies one base from this, so it may be a read error. This sequence joins TRBV11-3 and TRBJ2-2; D is unclear. CDR1 is SGHNT and CDR2 is YENEEA in the germline V gene. The CDR3 contains 12 residues. Deletions cut 6 bases from V and 2 bases from J, with 4 bases between. CDR3 coding DNA: TGTGCCAGCAGACCCAACACCGGGGAGCTGTTTTTT. Translated: CASRPNTGELFF.

This clone has just a few counts. The chain is built from TRBV7-9 and TRBJ1-2, with D unresolved. V lost 3 bases, J lost 8 bases, and 7 bases lay in between. There are 11 residues in the CDR3. Germline V lookup: CDR1 SEHNR, CDR2 FQNEAQ (reference sequence). CDR3 bases: TGTGCCAGCAGCTTGGCCGGAGGCTACACCTTC. Translated, it gives CASSLAGGYTF.

J is TRBJ2-7 and V is TRBV28; tentative D call: TRBD1 (6 bases). Trimming shortened V by 7 bases and J by 1 base, and 11 bases separated the two germline ends. CDR1 is MDHEN, CDR2 SYDVKM, per germline. This CDR3 is built from 13 residues. The CDR3 spells CASNPTGSYEQYF. The DNA of the CDR3 is TGTGCCAGCAACCCGACAGGATCCTACGAGCAGTACTTC.

This clone was recorded a few times. The gene calls are TRBV6-1 and TRBJ1-2; D is possibly TRBD1 (6 bases). Deletions cut 6 bases from V and 5 bases from J, with 16 bases between. This CDR3 comprises 14 residues. Germline CDR1 is MNHNS and CDR2 is SASEGT. CDR3 in amino acids: CASSPRGGDYGYTF. The CDR3 nucleotides are TGTGCCAGCAGCCCCAGGGGCGGGGATTATGGCTACACCTTC.